One and the same sample provided the 27 T cell receptor beta chains below, sequenced in a study of blood T cell repertoires in COVID-19. The protocol was immunoSEQ multiplex PCR, while the TCRdb copy is restricted to in-frame clones and leaves out a portion. Of 200,000 to 250,000 clones listed, almost 90% were seen once; the top ten hold around 1.5%. The source material was peripheral blood. The receptors were sampled from a man between 18 and 29 years old with active or convalescent COVID-19.

This chain joins TRBV4-2 and TRBJ2-7, with 7 bases matching TRBD2. The length of the CDR3 is 17 residues. Germline V lookup: CDR1 LGHNA, CDR2 YNFKEQ. V lost 0 bases to trimming and J lost 3 bases; unmatched junction nucleotides: 11. CDR3 loop: CASSQDERAGIHYEQYF. DNA of the CDR3: TGTGCCAGCAGCCAAGACGAAAGAGCGGGAATACACTACGAGCAGTACTTC.

The rearrangement links TRBV19 to TRBJ1-2; perhaps TRBD1 as D (6 bases). V lost 3 bases and J lost 7, with 18 bases in between. CDR1 is LNHDA, CDR2 SQIVND, per germline (reference sequence). This CDR3 has 15 residues. The DNA for the CDR3 is TGTGCCAGTAGTATGACAAAACAGGGAATCGGTGGCTACACCTTC. Its translation is CASSMTKQGIGGYTF.

The chain joins TRBV5-1 to TRBJ2-1; 7 bases agree with TRBD2. CDR3 length: 16 residues. V dropped 3 bases and J dropped 5; count of bases not matched to a gene: 11. Germline V CDR1 and CDR2: SGHRS, YFSETQ. The CDR3 DNA sequence: TGCGCCAGCAGCTGGGGAAGCGGGATGGAGAACAATGAGCAGTTCTTC. Translating gives CASSWGSGMENNEQFF.

J is TRBJ2-7 and V is TRBV29-1, with D uncertain. CDR1 and CDR2 from the germline V gene are SQVTM and ANQGSEA. The CDR3 loop spans 10 amino acids. V lost 5 bases, J lost 6 bases, and 8 bases lay in between. The DNA for the CDR3 is TGCAGCGTTTTTTCTGTCGAGCAGTACTTC. Amino acids: CSVFSVEQYF.

This chain joins TRBV29-1 and TRBJ1-2; no reliable D call. Trimming pared 5 bases from V and 7 bases from J, leaving 11 bases between. This CDR3 has 11 residues. CDR1 SQVTM and CDR2 ANQGSEA come from the germline V gene. The CDR3 loop is CSVPDEGGYTF. In nucleotides, the CDR3 is TGCAGCGTTCCCGACGAGGGTGGCTACACCTTC.

This clone was found once. The chain recombines TRBV7-8 with TRBJ2-3; D perhaps matches TRBD1 (6 bases). V lost 5 bases to trimming and J lost 4 bases, with 19 bases between them. There are 16 residues in the CDR3. In germline, CDR1 is SGHVS, CDR2 FQNEAQ. CDR3 loop: CASSPQGILGPDTQYF. The DNA of the CDR3 is TGTGCCAGCAGCCCACAGGGAATATTGGGCCCAGATACGCAGTATTTT.

The chain has TRBV3-1 (or the pseudogene TRBV3-2) and TRBJ2-2; D may be TRBD2 (5 bases). The germline gives CDR1 LGHDT, CDR2 YNNKEL (reference sequence). The CDR3 has 14 amino acids. V gave up 0 bases and J gave up 5 bases, with 7 bases separating them. CDR3 sequence: CASSQDGRTGELFF. CDR3 sequence (DNA): TGTGCCAGCAGCCAAGATGGGAGAACCGGGGAGCTGTTTTTT.

The chain has TRBV7-2 and TRBJ2-7; possibly TRBD1 for D (7 bases). Trimming left V 1 base short and J 5 bases short, with 15 bases between. Germline values: CDR1 SGHTA, CDR2 FQGNSA. The CDR3 extends over 15 amino acids. The CDR3 spells CASSLVAGGRHEQYF. CDR3 in DNA: TGTGCCAGCAGCTTAGTAGCAGGGGGGCGCCACGAGCAGTACTTC.

Worth noting for this clone: This CDR3 is also generated by other DNA sequences in the sample. The chain uses TRBV11-2 and TRBJ2-3; no definite D call. The length of the CDR3 is 13 residues. The V gene lost 3 bases and the J gene lost 1 base, with 5 bases spanning the gap. Germline CDR1 and CDR2: SGHAT and FQNNGV. CDR3 nucleotide sequence: TGTGCCAGCAGCTTGGCGGGCACAGATACGCAGTATTTT. Its protein is CASSLAGTDTQYF. The full variable domain, rest sourced from reference TRBV11-2 and TRBJ2-3, is EAGVAQSPRYKIIEKRQSVAFWCNPISGHATLYWYQQILGQGPKLLIQFQNNGVVDDSQLPKDRFSAERLKGVDSTLKIQPAKLEDSAVYLCASSLAGTDTQYFGPGTRLTVL.

The chain carries TRBV30 and TRBJ1-1; 7 bases map to TRBD1. The CDR3 is made up of 13 amino acids. With 3 bases clipped from V and 0 bases from J, the junction kept 1 base outside the gene matches. Germline lookup yields CDR1 GTSNPN and CDR2 SVGIG (reference sequence). The CDR3 here is CAWRGQLNTEAFF. CDR3 coding DNA: TGTGCCTGGAGGGGACAGTTGAACACTGAAGCTTTCTTT.

The chain carries TRBV20-1 and TRBJ1-1, with D possibly TRBD1 on 5 matching bases. This CDR3 region has 11 residues. Germline V gene lookup returns CDR1 DFQATT and CDR2 SNEGSKA (reference sequence). Trimming pared 1 base from V and 10 bases from J, leaving 10 bases between. The CDR3 spells CSARAQQAAFF. Written as DNA, the CDR3 is TGCAGTGCTAGAGCCCAACAGGCAGCTTTCTTT.

The chain is built from TRBV19 and TRBJ2-7; D perhaps matches TRBD1 (6 bases). Per germline, CDR1 LNHDA and CDR2 SQIVND (reference sequence). The CDR3 has 15 amino acids. Trimming took 3 bases from V and 4 from J, leaving 16 bases between them. CDR3 loop: CASSIVARGGYEQYF. CDR3 DNA: TGTGCCAGTAGTATCGTCGCCAGGGGTGGTTACGAGCAGTACTTC.

The chain couples TRBV14 to TRBJ1-1; TRBD1 matches at 9 bases. J lost 1 base, V lost 10 bases, and 1 base had no gene match. Per the germline V gene, CDR1 is SGHDN and CDR2 is FVKESK. This CDR3 contains 12 residues. As DNA, the CDR3 is TGTGCCACGGACAGGGGGAACACTGAAGCTTTCTTT. Translated: CATDRGNTEAFF.

The rearrangement links TRBV7-9 to TRBJ1-6, with TRBD1 identical over 11 bases. CDR1 is SEHNR and CDR2 is FQNEAQ in the germline V gene (reference sequence). This CDR3 region has 18 residues. The V and J ends lost 7 bases and 0 bases, in that order; junction bases with no gene match: 8. The CDR3 loop is CASIKWTGGSSYNSPLHF. CDR3 sequence (DNA): TGTGCCAGCATCAAATGGACAGGGGGCAGCTCCTATAATTCACCCCTCCACTTT. Filled out from reference TRBV7-9 and TRBJ1-6, the complete variable domain reads DTGVSQNPRHKITKRGQNVTFRCDPISEHNRLYWYRQTLGQGPEFLTYFQNEAQLEKSRLLSDRFSAERPKGSFSTLEIQRTEQGDSAMYLCASIKWTGGSSYNSPLHFGNGTRLTVT.

V gene TRBV7-9 combines with J gene TRBJ1-1, with 12 bases identical to TRBD1. With 4 bases clipped from V and 0 bases from J, the junction kept 12 bases outside the gene matches. The CDR3 sequence is 19 residues long. The germline V gene encodes CDR1 SEHNR and CDR2 FQNEAQ (reference sequence). The CDR3 sequence: CASSSSVQGTGGMNTEAFF. The CDR3 nucleotides are TGTGCCAGCAGCTCATCGGTCCAAGGGACAGGGGGCATGAACACTGAAGCTTTCTTT.

The chain has TRBV10-3 and TRBJ2-1, with D maybe TRBD1 (6 bases). V was shortened by 3 bases and J by 2 bases, with 14 bases between the two germline ends. CDR3 length equals 16 residues. CDR1 and CDR2 (germline): ENHRY, SYGVKD. Written as DNA, the CDR3 is TGTGCCATCAGTGAAGACAGGATGGGTACCTACAATGAGCAGTTCTTC. Its translation is CAISEDRMGTYNEQFF.

V and J are TRBV12-3 or TRBV12-4 and TRBJ1-2, with D perhaps matching TRBD1 (6 bases). The CDR3 contains 13 residues. V was pared by 6 bases and J by 4 bases, with 12 bases between. The CDR3 is CASSPQGSYGYTF. CDR3 DNA: TGTGCCAGCAGCCCCCAGGGGTCCTATGGCTACACCTTC.

This sequence joins TRBV29-1 and TRBJ2-1; no definite D call. Germline V gene data show CDR1 as SQVTM and CDR2 as ANQGSEA. The CDR3 is 15 amino acids. The V and J ends lost 5 bases and 5 bases respectively, with 19 bases between them. CDR3 coding DNA: TGCAGCGTTTCCTTAGCCCGCACGACCAACAATGAGCAGTTCTTC. Translation gives CSVSLARTTNNEQFF.

This clone occurred once. The V and J genes are TRBV19 and TRBJ2-7; 7 bases are shared with TRBD1. V shed 10 bases and J 3 bases; nucleotides not matched to a gene: 15. This CDR3 spans 15 amino acids. Germline V CDR1 and CDR2: LNHDA, SQIVND (reference sequence). The CDR3 DNA is TGTGCCACCACCGCTGAGGGGGCGGGCGTCTACGAGCAGTACTTC. Protein sequence: CATTAEGAGVYEQYF.

The rearrangement uses TRBV19 and TRBJ2-5; D is perhaps TRBD2 (5 bases). Germline-derived CDR1 and CDR2 are LNHDA and SQIVND (reference sequence). The CDR3 is 13 amino acids. The ends were cut back, 3 bases at V and 4 bases at J, with 9 bases in the middle. For the CDR3, the DNA is TGTGCCAGTAGTATTTTAGGAGGAGAGACCCAGTACTTC. It encodes CASSILGGETQYF.

The genes are TRBV19 and TRBJ2-1; possible D gene TRBD1, 11 bases. Germline CDR1 LNHDA, CDR2 SQIVND (reference sequence). The V end lost 3 bases, the J end lost 6 bases, and 39 bases lay between the germline ends. The CDR3 is made up of 23 amino acids. The CDR3 protein is CASSIRTGGFGLAGELTGNEQFF. The DNA of the CDR3 is TGTGCCAGTAGTATTAGGACAGGGGGCTTTGGGCTAGCGGGAGAGTTGACCGGCAATGAGCAGTTCTTC.

This clone was seen a handful of times. CDR3 sequence (DNA): TGTGCCAGCAGCAAAGCTCTACAGGGCCACAATCAGCCCCAGCATTTT. Its translation is CASSKALQGHNQPQHF. The J gene is TRBJ1-5, the V gene TRBV21-1; the D call in the table, TRBD1, was not verified against the DNA. TRBV21-1 is shown as a pseudogene. The CDR3 contains 16 residues.

The chain carries TRBV28 and TRBJ2-7; 7 nucleotides agree with TRBD1. The CDR3 is made up of 12 amino acids. Germline V gene lookup returns CDR1 MDHEN and CDR2 SYDVKM. The J segment lost 6 bases and the V segment lost 7 bases, leaving 6 bases of the junction unmatched. The CDR3 loop is CASTTGIAEQYF. CDR3 coding DNA: TGTGCCAGCACGACAGGGATAGCCGAGCAGTACTTC.

This clone was found once. The chain links TRBV14 to TRBJ2-1; 11 positions match TRBD2. The CDR3 is made up of 17 amino acids. Germline CDR1 reads SGHDN; CDR2 reads FVKESK. Trimming cost V 1 base and J 6 bases; bases outside gene matches: 8. The CDR3 region is CASSQGIIAGGINEQFF. The CDR3 DNA is TGTGCCAGCAGCCAAGGGATTATAGCGGGAGGGATCAATGAGCAGTTCTTC.

The V gene is TRBV19, the J gene TRBJ1-5; 10 positions match TRBD1. V gave up 3 bases and J gave up 5 bases; unmatched junction bases: 7. The CDR3 loop spans 16 amino acids. CDR1 is LNHDA and CDR2 is SQIVND in the germline V gene (reference sequence). The CDR3 nucleotides are TGTGCCAGTAGTATTAGGACAGGGGGTTCTCATCAGCCCCAGCATTTT. Protein product: CASSIRTGGSHQPQHF.

This clone was counted between two and nine times. J is TRBJ1-3 and V is TRBV6-1, with no clear D. The ends were cut back, 2 bases at V and 9 bases at J, with 8 bases in the middle. In germline, CDR1 is MNHNS, CDR2 SASEGT. The CDR3 runs to 12 residues. CDR3 loop: CASSESFITIYF. In DNA form, the CDR3 reads TGTGCCAGCAGTGAATCTTTTATCACCATATATTTT.

This chain uses TRBV9 with TRBJ1-1; 7 bases map to TRBD1. The CDR3 contains 15 residues. Germline V gene lookup returns CDR1 SGDLS and CDR2 YYNGEE. Trimming took 5 bases from V and 0 from J; bases not matched to a gene: 7. CDR3 protein: CASSLTGALNTEAFF. The CDR3 DNA is TGTGCCAGCAGTTTAACAGGGGCCCTGAACACTGAAGCTTTCTTT. Looking up the rest from reference TRBV9 and TRBJ1-1 gives the full variable domain: DSGVTQTPKHLITATGQRVTLRCSPRSGDLSVYWYQQSLDQGLQFLIQYYNGEERAKGNILERFSAQQFPDLHSELNLSSLELGDSALYFCASSLTGALNTEAFFGQGTRLTVV.